This TCR beta chain was sequenced in a study of OX40 agonist ivuxolimab in advanced cancers. Study background: Participants, 82.7% male, averaged about 59 years of age, ranging from roughly 20 to 79.

Clones were read by immunoSEQ multiplex PCR, and TCRdb kept only the in-frame ones, dropping some. The repertoire holds more than 60,000 clones, with about 90% as singletons. Per the germline V gene, CDR1 is SGHTA and CDR2 is FQGTGA. This CDR3 comprises 16 residues. The J segment lost 4 bases and the V segment lost 1 base, leaving 9 bases of the junction unmatched. The sequence came from an adult with an advanced solid tumor such as melanoma, head and neck, liver or kidney cancer. Specimen: CD4+ or CD8+ T cells sorted from blood, collected in a trial of the OX40 agonist ivuxolimab. The chain joins TRBV7-3 to TRBJ2-5, with 7 bases that match TRBD1. CDR3: CASSLNGRGLGETQYF. The CDR3 DNA reads TGTGCCAGCAGCTTAAACGGTAGGGGGCTTGGAGAGACCCAGTACTTC.